These 8 T cell receptor beta chains came from one sample sequenced in a study of cytomegalovirus exposure and HLA in healthy donors (dated by TCRdb to between 2016 and 2019). The library was built by means of the immunoSEQ multiplex PCR assay. For the multiplex PCR, a mixture combining 60 forward primers for TCR Vbeta segments and 13 reverse primers for TCR Jbeta segments was used. TCRdb mirrors the immuneACCESS table, restricted to in-frame sequences. Some clones are absent from its copies; in checked studies, under half trace to an unresolved V gene, and the reason for the others is unknown. In this sample the table shows fewer than 150,000 clones, around three quarters of which occur a single time. The top ten clones comprise roughly 2% of the sample. Sequenced input: PBMCs. The origin of the receptors is a man aged 25-40 years in good health and CMV-seronegative.

V gene TRBV10-3 combines with J gene TRBJ2-7, with D possibly being TRBD1 (5 bases). CDR1 and CDR2 from the germline V gene are ENHRY and SYGVKD. Deletions cut 3 bases from V and 2 bases from J, with 14 bases between. CDR3 length equals 15 residues. CDR3: CAISEVARAPYEQYF. The CDR3 nucleotides read TGTGCCATCAGTGAAGTGGCCAGGGCTCCCTACGAGCAGTACTTC.

The chain employs TRBV19 and TRBJ2-1, with TRBD2 matching 14 bases. The CDR3 runs to 21 residues. Germline lookup yields CDR1 LNHDA and CDR2 SQIVND (reference sequence). With 2 bases clipped from V and 3 bases from J, the junction kept 15 bases outside the gene matches. This CDR3 reads CASSINPTSGRDLSYYNEQFF. CDR3 bases: TGTGCCAGTAGTATAAACCCGACTAGCGGGAGGGATTTATCGTACTACAATGAGCAGTTCTTC.

This clone was recorded at least ten times. This sequence joins TRBV28 and TRBJ1-2; 7 bases line up with TRBD1. V shed 10 bases, J shed 0 bases, and the junction held 2 bases outside the gene matches. This CDR3 spans 12 amino acids. The V gene's germline CDR1 is MDHEN and CDR2 SYDVKM. As DNA, the CDR3 is TGTGCCACGGGACAGACTAACTATGGCTACACCTTC. It is translated as CATGQTNYGYTF.

This clone was detected only a few times. The V gene is TRBV29-1, the J gene TRBJ2-3; 9 nucleotides align to TRBD2. Germline trimming cut 6 bases from V and 4 bases from J; bases unmatched to any gene: 11. The CDR3 is made up of 15 amino acids. Germline lookup yields CDR1 SQVTM and CDR2 ANQGSEA. CDR3: CSVAQWGTSPDTQYF. The CDR3 DNA sequence: TGCAGCGTGGCTCAGTGGGGGACTAGCCCAGATACGCAGTATTTT.

This clone was recorded once. The CDR3 region has the DNA TGTGCCAGCAGTGATGAACACCCCCTGTACTTC. Amino acids: CASSDEHPLYF. The rearrangement uses TRBV2 and TRBJ2-7; D gene ambiguous. The V end was cut by 3 bases, the J end by 12 bases, with 12 bases between. This CDR3 spans 11 amino acids. In germline, CDR1 is SNHLY, CDR2 FYNNEI.

J is TRBJ1-1 and V is TRBV14, with 7 bases aligning to TRBD1. Losses at the gene ends were 3 bases for V and 0 bases for J; bases not matched to a gene: 4. Per germline, CDR1 SGHDN and CDR2 FVKESK. This CDR3 comprises 15 residues. This CDR3 is CASSQATGMNTEAFF. The CDR3 nucleotides are TGTGCCAGCAGCCAGGCGACAGGGATGAACACTGAAGCTTTCTTT.

The V and J genes are TRBV5-5 and TRBJ1-2; no reliable D call. CDR3 length equals 16 residues. Deletions cut 0 bases from V and 0 bases from J, with 12 bases between. Germline values: CDR1 SGHKS, CDR2 YYEKEE (reference sequence). CDR3 nucleotide sequence: TGTGCCAGCAGCTTGGTGCCAGGCCCCTCTAACTATGGCTACACCTTC. Its protein product is CASSLVPGPSNYGYTF.

This chain joins TRBV7-2 and TRBJ1-1; 7 nucleotides match TRBD1. There are 15 residues in the CDR3. Trimming removed 5 bases from V and 1 base from J; junction bases left unmatched: 7. Germline V gene lookup returns CDR1 SGHTA and CDR2 FQGNSA. The CDR3 loop reads CASSRGQPGNTEAFF. The CDR3 bases are TGTGCCAGCAGCCGGGGACAGCCCGGGAACACTGAAGCTTTCTTT.